This T cell receptor (beta chain) was sequenced in a study of T cell responses to AZD1222 COVID-19 vaccine. Clones were read by immunoSEQ multiplex PCR, and TCRdb kept only the in-frame ones, dropping some. In the table there are over 50,000 clones, around 89% of which are singletons. The V and J ends lost 4 bases and 15 bases respectively, with 25 bases between them. This CDR3 spans 15 amino acids. Sample: peripheral blood, taken 28 days after the second AZD1222 dose. This clonotype was obtained from an adult who received the AZD1222 COVID-19 vaccine. J is TRBJ2-1 and V is TRBV23-1; D ambiguous. TRBV23-1 has ORF status, its function being uncertain. This CDR3 reads CASSPLPDVVTPRFF. The CDR3 nucleotides read TGCGCCAGCAGTCCTCTACCAGACGTGGTTACCCCCCGGTTCTTC.